This entry lists 30 T cell receptor beta chains sequenced from one sample in a study of control samples from healthy donors and cancer patients. The data were produced by immunoSEQ multiplex PCR, yet TCRdb's version contains in-frame clones alone and is incomplete. The sample contains just over 80,000 clones, around 94% of which appear only once. The sequenced material came from blood. The receptor source for this set is a woman between 18 and 29 years old in good health.

This chain uses TRBV20-1 with TRBJ2-5; D is unclear. The CDR3 has 10 residues. V dropped 2 bases and J dropped 3 bases, with 1 base sitting between them. Germline assignment: CDR1 DFQATT and CDR2 SNEGSKA (reference sequence). CDR3 loop: CSARKETQYF. CDR3 coding DNA: TGCAGTGCTAGAAAAGAGACCCAGTACTTC.

This clone was counted once. The CDR3 nucleotides are TGTGCCACTGGGGGGGCGCCGGACTATGGCTACACCTTC. This translates into CATGGAPDYGYTF. The genes are TRBV28 and TRBJ1-2; D might be TRBD1 (6 bases). The CDR3 is 13 residues long. Per the germline V gene, CDR1 is MDHEN and CDR2 is SYDVKM. With 10 bases removed from V and 3 bases from J, the gap between germline ends came to 15 bases.

The gene calls are TRBV19 and TRBJ2-3; D remains unclear. The CDR3 runs 12 residues. CDR1 and CDR2 (germline): LNHDA, SQIVND (reference sequence). V was shortened by 4 bases and J by 6 bases, with 8 bases between the two germline ends. The CDR3 bases are TGTGCCAGTAGTAGGAGATCCGATACGCAGTATTTT. This encodes CASSRRSDTQYF. Together with reference TRBV19 and TRBJ2-3, the CDR3 gives the full variable domain: DGGITQSPKYLFRKEGQNVTLSCEQNLNHDAMYWYRQDPGQGLRLIYYSQIVNDFQKGDIAEGYSVSREKKESFPLTVTSAQKNPTAFYLCASSRRSDTQYFGPGTRLTVL.

CDR3 residues: CASTPAGGGVGYTF. The CDR3 nucleotides read TGCGCCAGCACCCCGGCAGGGGGAGGAGTTGGCTACACCTTC. The chain is built from TRBV5-1 and TRBJ1-2, with TRBD1 matching 7 bases. J gave up 7 bases and V 6 bases, and 12 bases lay outside the gene matches. The CDR3 is 14 residues long. CDR1 is SGHRS, CDR2 YFSETQ, per germline.

This chain links TRBV28 with TRBJ1-1; TRBD1 is a possible D gene (5 bases). The V gene's germline CDR1 is MDHEN and CDR2 SYDVKM. The CDR3 sequence is 15 residues long. Trimming stripped 3 bases from V and 9 bases from J, with 20 bases between. The CDR3 protein is CASSLLHPGGGKAFF. CDR3 nucleotides: TGTGCCAGCAGTTTGTTGCACCCCGGGGGGGGGAAAGCTTTCTTT.

This clone was observed a single time. The J gene is TRBJ1-2, the V gene TRBV5-1; no definite D call. V was clipped by 4 bases and J by 6 bases, with 19 bases between them. Germline V gives CDR1 SGHRS, CDR2 YFSETQ. The CDR3 is made up of 15 amino acids. CDR3 loop: CASSPTLGTLNGYTF. In nucleotides, the CDR3 is TGCGCCAGCAGCCCCACCTTAGGCACTCTAAATGGCTACACCTTC.

The V and J genes are TRBV11-2 and TRBJ1-1, with no clear D. Trimming stripped 3 bases from V and 3 bases from J, with 14 bases between. The CDR3 contains 15 residues. Germline CDR1 SGHAT, CDR2 FQNNGV. For the CDR3, the DNA is TGTGCCAGCAGCTTCGAGCGGAGATCGTACACTGAAGCTTTCTTT. This encodes CASSFERRSYTEAFF.

J is TRBJ1-1 and V is TRBV29-1; the D gene is possibly TRBD1 (5 bases). The CDR3 is made up of 9 amino acids. V lost 7 bases and J lost 8, with 8 bases in between. The germline gives CDR1 SQVTM, CDR2 ANQGSEA. The CDR3 region has the DNA TGCAGCGGGGGGGTCGAAGCTTTCTTT. It yields the protein CSGGVEAFF.

The chain joins TRBV27 to TRBJ2-5, with 8 bases lining up with TRBD2. Trimming cost V 0 bases and J 5 bases; bases outside gene matches: 8. Germline V gives CDR1 MNHEY, CDR2 SMNVEV (reference sequence). This CDR3 is built from 16 residues. DNA of the CDR3: TGTGCCAGCAGTTTATCGTGGCTAGCGGGTGGGGAGACCCAGTACTTC. This translates into CASSLSWLAGGETQYF.

The chain links TRBV5-1 to TRBJ2-1; TRBD2 aligns across 9 bases. CDR1 SGHRS and CDR2 YFSETQ come from the germline V gene. This CDR3 region has 14 residues. The V segment lost 10 bases and the J segment 7 bases; nucleotides outside the gene matches: 12. CDR3 DNA sequence: TGCGCCCGCGCGGGGCGGGGGGGCGGAAATGAGCAGTTCTTC. Encoded protein: CARAGRGGGNEQFF.

The rearrangement uses TRBV5-1 and TRBJ2-5, with 12 bases fitting TRBD2. Germline lookup yields CDR1 SGHRS and CDR2 YFSETQ. The junction had 9 bases not matched to a gene; V was cut back by 4 bases and J by 5 bases. CDR3 length: 16 residues. CDR3: CASSALTSGGLETQYF. In DNA form, the CDR3 reads TGCGCCAGCAGCGCCTTGACTAGCGGGGGTTTGGAGACCCAGTACTTC.

This chain joins TRBV4-1 and TRBJ2-1; 10 bases are a match to TRBD2. The ends lost 4 bases at V and 8 bases at J; junction bases unmatched: 5. Germline assignment: CDR1 MGHRA and CDR2 YSYEKL. The CDR3 has 14 amino acids. CDR3 sequence (DNA): TGCGCCAGCAGCCTCCTAGCGGGAGCGCATGAGCAGTTCTTC. It yields the protein CASSLLAGAHEQFF.

This clone was seen a handful of times. This chain joins TRBV2 and TRBJ1-1; the D gene is possibly TRBD1 (5 bases). The CDR3 length is 14 residues. Looked up from germline, CDR1 is SNHLY and CDR2 is FYNNEI. Trimming cost V 2 bases and J 0 bases, with 7 bases left between them. In nucleotides, the CDR3 is TGTGCCAGCAGTGAACGGGGGATGAACACTGAAGCTTTCTTT. Translation gives CASSERGMNTEAFF.

This clone was recorded only once. This chain uses TRBV28 with TRBJ2-1; D unclear. CDR3 length equals 14 residues. V was pared by 2 bases and J by 4 bases, with 9 bases between. Germline V gene data show CDR1 as MDHEN and CDR2 as SYDVKM. The DNA for the CDR3 is TGTGCCAGCAGTTTACGTCCTTCATACAATGAGCAGTTCTTC. Protein sequence: CASSLRPSYNEQFF.

This sequence joins TRBV6-5 and TRBJ2-5, with TRBD1 matching over 7 bases. CDR1 is MNHEY and CDR2 is SVGAGI in the germline V gene. This CDR3 has 12 amino acids. Trimming removed 9 bases from V and 4 bases from J; junction bases left unmatched: 5. The CDR3 sequence: CARKQGSETQYF. The CDR3 coding sequence is TGTGCCAGGAAACAGGGGTCAGAGACCCAGTACTTC.

The chain is built from TRBV6-6 and TRBJ2-5; D unclear. V was pared by 0 bases and J by 6 bases, with 14 bases between. This CDR3 has 15 amino acids. From germline, CDR1 is MNHNY and CDR2 SVGAGI (reference sequence). In nucleotides, the CDR3 is TGTGCCAGCAGTTACTCGGCGGCCCACACGCAGACCCAGTACTTC. It yields the protein CASSYSAAHTQTQYF.

The chain carries TRBV14 and TRBJ2-1, with 12 bases that match TRBD2. The CDR3 is 16 residues long. Germline assignment: CDR1 SGHDN and CDR2 FVKESK. V shed 4 bases and J 7 bases; nucleotides not matched to a gene: 8. CDR3 region: CASSPPASGRGNEQFF. The CDR3 DNA sequence: TGTGCCAGCAGCCCCCCTGCTAGCGGGAGGGGGAATGAGCAGTTCTTC.

J is TRBJ2-3 and V is TRBV29-1; D ambiguous. Trimming left V 5 bases short and J 2 bases short, with 11 bases between. The CDR3 consists of 13 residues. The germline V gene has CDR1 SQVTM and CDR2 ANQGSEA. The CDR3 DNA reads as TGCAGCGTTTCCTCATTACTCACAGATACGCAGTATTTT. It translates to CSVSSLLTDTQYF.

The CDR3 coding sequence is TGTGCCACCAGTGCGGGGGGTGGGCCCAAAAACATTCAGTACTTC. This sequence encodes CATSAGGGPKNIQYF. The chain joins TRBV24-1 to TRBJ2-4; 7 bases fit TRBD2. Germline assignment: CDR1 KGHDR and CDR2 SFDVKD. The V gene end was trimmed by 5 bases and the J gene end by 2 bases; junction bases not matched to a gene: 5. This CDR3 contains 15 residues.

V usage is TRBV7-3 and J usage is TRBJ1-1, with 7 bases matching TRBD1. CDR1 is SGHTA, CDR2 FQGTGA, per germline. The CDR3 length is 15 residues. The trim removed 2 bases at V and 0 bases at J, leaving 3 bases unmatched. In DNA, the CDR3 is TGTGCCAGCAGCTTAGGGACAGCGGTGAACACTGAAGCTTTCTTT. Its protein product is CASSLGTAVNTEAFF.

The chain recombines TRBV28 with TRBJ1-4; D gene ambiguous. V was shortened by 3 bases and J by 7 bases, with 12 bases between the two germline ends. CDR1 is MDHEN, CDR2 SYDVKM, per germline. The CDR3 runs 14 residues. The CDR3 DNA follows: TGTGCCAGCAGTTTCGCGGGATTAAGTGAAAAACTGTTTTTT. It specifies CASSFAGLSEKLFF.

The V call is TRBV27, the J call TRBJ2-1; TRBD1 aligns across 8 bases. The V segment lost 6 bases and the J segment 7 bases; nucleotides outside the gene matches: 8. This CDR3 spans 14 amino acids. Germline V gives CDR1 MNHEY, CDR2 SMNVEV (reference sequence). CDR3 loop: CASSHGQGINEQFF. The CDR3, as DNA: TGTGCCAGCAGCCACGGACAGGGAATAAATGAGCAGTTCTTC.

V usage is TRBV5-1 and J usage is TRBJ1-3, with D hard to call. Trimming pared 0 bases from V and 4 bases from J, leaving 8 bases between. Looked up from germline, CDR1 is SGHRS and CDR2 is YFSETQ. This CDR3 has 14 amino acids. The CDR3 reads CASSLVGPGNTIYF. The DNA for the CDR3 is TGCGCCAGCAGCTTGGTAGGTCCCGGAAACACCATATATTTT.

This chain joins TRBV29-1 and TRBJ2-6; TRBD1 aligns across 7 bases. This CDR3 contains 13 residues. CDR1 and CDR2 from the germline V gene are SQVTM and ANQGSEA. V was clipped by 6 bases and J by 2 bases; unmatched bases: 1. CDR3 protein: CSVTGAGANVLTF. CDR3 in DNA: TGCAGCGTAACAGGGGCTGGGGCCAACGTCCTGACTTTC.

The V and J genes are TRBV24-1 and TRBJ2-3, with a weak D call TRBD2 (5 bases). The V and J ends lost 3 bases and 0 bases respectively, with 12 bases between them. This CDR3 contains 16 residues. Germline V CDR1 and CDR2: KGHDR, SFDVKD. The CDR3 DNA follows: TGTGCCACCAGTGATATACCCCGGGGAAGCACAGATACGCAGTATTTT. Translated: CATSDIPRGSTDTQYF.

This sequence joins TRBV5-1 and TRBJ1-1; no clear D gene. Germline V gene sequence: CDR1 SGHRS, CDR2 YFSETQ. V lost 1 base, J lost 1 base, and 8 bases lay in between. The CDR3 is made up of 14 amino acids. CDR3 in amino acids: CASSLYGSNTEAFF. In DNA form, the CDR3 reads TGCGCCAGCAGCTTGTACGGATCGAACACTGAAGCTTTCTTT.

The rearrangement uses TRBV19 and TRBJ2-2; D is ambiguous. Germline loops: CDR1 LNHDA, CDR2 SQIVND (reference sequence). The V end was cut by 7 bases, the J end by 5 bases, with 11 bases between. This CDR3 is 13 amino acids long. The chain's CDR3 is CASTIGNTGELFF. The CDR3 DNA is TGTGCCAGTACCATAGGTAATACCGGGGAGCTGTTTTTT.

V and J are TRBV7-2 and TRBJ2-3; perhaps TRBD2 as D (6 bases). The CDR3 loop spans 16 amino acids. Between the trimmed V and J ends, which lost 1 base and 3 bases, there was a span of 14 bases. CDR1 is SGHTA, CDR2 FQGNSA, per germline. In nucleotides, the CDR3 is TGTGCCAGCAGCTTAGGCGAGTGGCGGGATACAGATACGCAGTATTTT. The encoded protein is CASSLGEWRDTDTQYF.

The chain has TRBV9 and TRBJ1-2; D unclear. V lost 3 bases to trimming and J lost 7 bases, with 13 bases between them. The CDR3 runs 13 residues. Germline CDR1 and CDR2: SGDLS and YYNGEE. The CDR3 coding sequence is TGTGCCAGCAGCGGTGGAGGTTTCTCTGGCTACACCTTC. Protein sequence: CASSGGGFSGYTF.

This sequence joins TRBV5-6 and TRBJ1-2; D ambiguous. Germline CDR1 is SGHDT and CDR2 is YYEEEE. The V and J ends lost 2 bases and 1 base respectively, with 12 bases between them. The CDR3 has 15 residues. The CDR3 DNA follows: TGTGCCAGCAGCTTAGGAGCAGGTGGTAACTATGGCTACACCTTC. Amino acid sequence: CASSLGAGGNYGYTF.